The present entry profiles one T cell receptor beta chain with its context. This sample is part of a study of blood T cell repertoires in COVID-19. Turning to the study itself: COVID-19 samples collected from the United States, Italy and Spain covered acute and convalescent phases. T cells, B-cell-depleted T cells, or PBMCs provided the cDNA or gDNA that served as material.

Trimming removed 4 bases at V and 7 bases at J, with 14 bases between. There are 14 residues in the CDR3. CDR1 is SGHTA and CDR2 is FQGTGA in the germline V gene. The method was immunoSEQ multiplex PCR; TCRdb's version includes in-frame clones alone and lacks a portion of them. Of around 250,000 clones in the sample, 86% were seen once. The sequenced sample was peripheral blood. The sequence was collected from a man aged 55 to 70 with acute or convalescent COVID-19. The chain recombines TRBV7-3 with TRBJ2-1, with D possibly matching TRBD2 (6 bases). CDR3 protein: CASSSEGLLNEQFF. The CDR3 nucleotides read TGTGCCAGCAGCTCGGAGGGCCTCCTGAATGAGCAGTTCTTC.